Following are 27 T cell receptor beta chains from one sample sequenced in a study of spatial heterogeneity in lung cancer. TCRdb used MiXCR to reprocess the 5' RACE reads, holding one entry per CDR3 protein. The data show approximately 39,000 distinct CDR3 sequences, with roughly 5.8% seen just once and about 9.9% held by the top ten. Documented time point: sample taken at primary tumor resection. Frozen PBMC, nontumor lung or tumor provided whole RNA, which was sequenced unsorted. The material sequenced was PBMCs, taken at surgery. The source is a male donor with early-stage non-small cell lung cancer.

This clonotype was observed many times. The chain recombines TRBV27 with TRBJ2-2; a possible D gene is TRBD1 (6 bases). Germline loops: CDR1 MNHEY, CDR2 SMNVEV (reference sequence). This CDR3 has 13 residues. V lost 2 bases and J lost 6, with 7 bases in between. CDR3 sequence: CASSLKGAGELFF. CDR3 DNA: TGTGCCAGCAGTTTAAAGGGGGCCGGGGAGCTGTTTTTT.

This clonotype was seen many times. The chain combines TRBV29-1 with TRBJ1-4, with a possible D match to TRBD1 (5 bases). This CDR3 is 13 amino acids long. In germline, CDR1 is SQVTM, CDR2 ANQGSEA. V dropped 6 bases and J dropped 6 bases, with 14 bases sitting between them. The CDR3, as DNA: TGCAGCGTGGCAGCGGGGGTTTATGAAAAACTGTTTTTT. It is translated as CSVAAGVYEKLFF.

This clonotype was seen at least ten times. The CDR3 sequence: CASSAGTAYNEQFF. For the CDR3, the DNA is TGTGCCAGCAGTGCCGGGACCGCATACAATGAGCAGTTCTTC. The V call is TRBV12-3 or TRBV12-4, the J call TRBJ2-1; D is possibly TRBD1 or TRBD2 (5 bases each). The ends were cut back, 5 bases at V and 4 bases at J, with 12 bases in the middle. This CDR3 has 14 residues.

This clonotype was seen a few times. This chain joins TRBV20-1 and TRBJ2-7; D unclear. Trimming stripped 3 bases from V and 6 bases from J, with 21 bases between. The CDR3 contains 15 residues. CDR1 is DFQATT and CDR2 is SNEGSKA in the germline V gene (reference sequence). In DNA form, the CDR3 reads TGCAGTGCTAGGCGGCTGGCTCCCCAACCGGGCGAGCAGTACTTC. The encoded protein is CSARRLAPQPGEQYF.

Many counts were recorded for this clonotype. The chain has TRBV6-1 and TRBJ1-1; 7 bases fit TRBD1. CDR3 length: 15 amino acids. CDR1 is MNHNS, CDR2 SASEGT, per germline. V trimming: 6 bases; J trimming: 1 base; junction bases outside the gene matches: 8. Written as DNA, the CDR3 is TGTGCCAGCAGGGACAGGCGCCGACAGAACACTGAAGCTTTCTTT. It codes for CASRDRRRQNTEAFF.

This clonotype has ten or more counts. The gene calls are TRBV10-3 and TRBJ2-7; D ambiguous. The V gene's germline CDR1 is ENHRY and CDR2 SYGVKD. This CDR3 region has 14 residues. Deletions cut 2 bases from V and 2 bases from J, with 10 bases between. CDR3 DNA: TGTGCCATCAGTGAGGGCCCCGGAGCCTACGAGCAGTACTTC. Translating it yields CAISEGPGAYEQYF.

This clonotype has more than one count but fewer than ten. The V call is TRBV30, the J call TRBJ1-2, with D possibly TRBD1 on 6 matching bases. V shed 8 bases and J shed 4 bases, with 26 bases lying between them. The CDR3 is 16 residues long. Germline CDR1 GTSNPN, CDR2 SVGIG (reference sequence). The CDR3 spells CAGSLTGRPPSYGYTF. CDR3 coding DNA: TGTGCCGGGTCCCTCACAGGGCGTCCTCCCTCCTATGGCTACACCTTC.

The chain employs TRBV19 and TRBJ2-4, with no clear D. The ends were cut back, 5 bases at V and 0 bases at J, with 14 bases in the middle. Germline V gene sequence: CDR1 LNHDA, CDR2 SQIVND (reference sequence). This CDR3 spans 16 amino acids. The CDR3 DNA is TGTGCCAGTAGTGAGGAGCAGAATTTAGCCAAAAACATTCAGTACTTC. Translation: CASSEEQNLAKNIQYF.

This clonotype was observed many times. This chain uses TRBV7-9 with TRBJ1-1; D not certain. The ends were cut back, 6 bases at V and 4 bases at J, with 18 bases in the middle. The CDR3 totals 15 residues. Looked up from germline, CDR1 is SEHNR and CDR2 is FQNEAQ (reference sequence). Here the CDR3 DNA reads TGTGCCAGCAGATTCTCCCGGGCGGTCGGCACTGAAGCTTTCTTT. Protein sequence: CASRFSRAVGTEAFF.

This clonotype came up many times. The V call is TRBV11-2, the J call TRBJ2-1; TRBD1 aligns across 10 bases. Germline CDR1 SGHAT, CDR2 FQNNGV. This CDR3 contains 19 residues. The trim removed 5 bases at V and 0 bases at J, leaving 13 bases unmatched. This CDR3 reads CASSRNSGTGDVSYNEQFF. CDR3 sequence (DNA): TGTGCCAGCAGCCGAAACTCCGGGACAGGGGACGTCTCCTACAATGAGCAGTTCTTC.

This clonotype was seen repeatedly, ten times or more. The chain carries TRBV4-1 and TRBJ1-5, with D possibly TRBD1 on 5 matching bases. Trimming removed 1 base from V and 6 bases from J, with 10 bases in between. The CDR3 sequence is 14 residues long. Germline assignment: CDR1 MGHRA and CDR2 YSYEKL. CDR3 residues: CASSQGGGFQPQHF. In DNA form, the CDR3 reads TGCGCCAGCAGCCAAGGGGGGGGTTTTCAGCCCCAGCATTTT.

This clonotype has more than one count but fewer than ten. This chain joins TRBV3-1 and TRBJ1-5; 10 bases align to TRBD1. Germline V CDR1 and CDR2: LGHDT, YNNKEL (reference sequence). Trimming at V came to 4 bases and at J to 3 bases, leaving 6 bases not matched to a gene. This CDR3 region has 16 residues. DNA of the CDR3: TGTGCCAGCAGCCCCGGGACAGGGGTCGACAATCAGCCCCAGCATTTT. Its translation: CASSPGTGVDNQPQHF.

This clonotype has ten or more counts. The chain couples TRBV7-9 to TRBJ2-1; D gene ambiguous. The CDR3 length is 14 residues. CDR1 is SEHNR, CDR2 FQNEAQ, per germline (reference sequence). Trimming took 5 bases from V and 5 from J, leaving 13 bases between them. For the CDR3, the DNA is TGTGCCAGCAGCACTTACCGACTCCACAATGAGCAGTTCTTC. Its protein product is CASSTYRLHNEQFF.

Ten or more counts support this clonotype. This chain links TRBV19 with TRBJ1-1, with D perhaps matching TRBD1 (5 bases). This CDR3 is 15 amino acids long. Per the germline V gene, CDR1 is LNHDA and CDR2 is SQIVND (reference sequence). The V end was cut by 6 bases, the J end by 0 bases, with 14 bases between. In nucleotides, the CDR3 is TGTGCCAGTAGCCCTTCATGGGGGGTGAACACTGAAGCTTTCTTT. As protein: CASSPSWGVNTEAFF.

This clonotype showed up many times. The chain combines TRBV12-3 or TRBV12-4 with TRBJ2-2; D gene ambiguous. Trimming cost V 3 bases and J 5 bases, with 10 bases left between them. The CDR3 consists of 14 residues. The CDR3 nucleotides read TGTGCCAGCAGTTTTAACAAGCAGACCGGGGAGCTGTTTTTT. Residues: CASSFNKQTGELFF.

V usage is TRBV7-3 and J usage is TRBJ2-3; possibly TRBD2 for D (7 bases). Germline values: CDR1 SGHTA, CDR2 FQGTGA. The V and J ends lost 3 bases and 5 bases respectively, with 15 bases between them. This CDR3 has 15 residues. CDR3 nucleotide sequence: TGTGCCAGCAGCTTTAACGGGGGGCGGGGAGATACGCAGTATTTT. Encoded protein: CASSFNGGRGDTQYF.

This clonotype was detected ten times or more. The rearrangement links TRBV11-3 to TRBJ1-3; 7 bases align to TRBD1. The V segment lost 5 bases and the J segment 2 bases; nucleotides outside the gene matches: 9. The CDR3 is 16 residues long. In germline, CDR1 is SGHNT, CDR2 YENEEA. CDR3 nucleotides: TGTGCCAGCAGCCGACTGAGAACAGGGGCTGGAAACACCATATATTTT. Translation gives CASSRLRTGAGNTIYF.

This clonotype was detected many times. The chain joins TRBV7-2 to TRBJ2-3, with a weak D call TRBD2 (5 bases). Trimming left V 2 bases short and J 7 bases short, with 10 bases between. CDR1 and CDR2 from the germline V gene are SGHTA and FQGNSA. The CDR3 sequence is 13 residues long. The CDR3 DNA reads TGTGCCAGCAGCTTATTTGAGGGAAATACGCAGTATTTT. Its protein product is CASSLFEGNTQYF.

The sample holds many counts of this clonotype. The gene calls are TRBV20-1 and TRBJ1-6; 7 bases agree with TRBD1. V shed 0 bases and J 7 bases; nucleotides not matched to a gene: 9. Germline V gene sequence: CDR1 DFQATT, CDR2 SNEGSKA (reference sequence). The CDR3 totals 16 residues. This chain's CDR3 is CSARDQLTGFNSPLHF. CDR3 DNA sequence: TGCAGTGCTAGAGATCAGCTGACAGGGTTCAATTCACCCCTCCACTTT.

The chain employs TRBV27 and TRBJ2-1; 9 bases fit TRBD1. Germline CDR1 MNHEY, CDR2 SMNVEV (reference sequence). The J segment lost 4 bases and the V segment lost 5 bases, leaving 6 bases of the junction unmatched. This CDR3 is built from 15 residues. As DNA, the CDR3 is TGTGCCAGCAGTCCCGACAGGGGGGGTTACAATGAGCAGTTCTTC. Its translation: CASSPDRGGYNEQFF.

The rearrangement uses TRBV12-3 or TRBV12-4 and TRBJ2-1; D call uncertain. Trimming cost V 5 bases and J 10 bases, with 12 bases left between them. The CDR3 is 12 amino acids. CDR3 bases: TGTGCCAGCAGTCTACCGCTGCTGGAGCAGTTCTTC. Translated: CASSLPLLEQFF.

The chain employs TRBV29-1 and TRBJ2-1; 11 bases map to TRBD2. Germline loops: CDR1 SQVTM, CDR2 ANQGSEA. The CDR3 sequence is 14 residues long. The V gene end was trimmed by 7 bases and the J gene end by 8 bases; junction bases not matched to a gene: 10. Here the CDR3 reads CSAKRTSGRDEQFF. CDR3 nucleotides: TGCAGCGCCAAGAGGACTAGCGGGCGGGATGAGCAGTTCTTC.

There are many counts of this clonotype. This chain joins TRBV18 and TRBJ2-7; D remains unclear. The V gene's germline CDR1 is KGHSH and CDR2 LQKENI. V was trimmed by 2 bases and J by 0 bases, leaving 11 bases between them. CDR3 length equals 15 residues. The CDR3 nucleotides read TGTGCCAGCTCACCAATAGGGCAACCCTCCTACGAGCAGTACTTC. It codes for CASSPIGQPSYEQYF.

This clonotype showed up many times. The CDR3 DNA follows: TGCGCCAGCAGCTGGACTTTCGCCACAGATACGCAGTATTTT. Residues: CASSWTFATDTQYF. V gene TRBV5-1 combines with J gene TRBJ2-3; D may be TRBD2 (5 bases). The CDR3 contains 14 residues. Germline CDR1 reads SGHRS; CDR2 reads YFSETQ. Trimming took off 3 bases at V and 2 bases at J, with 10 bases between the two ends. The full variable domain, with the rest looked up from reference TRBV5-1 and TRBJ2-3, is KAGVTQTPRYLIKTRGQQVTLSCSPISGHRSVSWYQQTPGQGLQFLFEYFSETQRNKGNFPGRFSGRQFSNSRSEMNVSTLELGDSALYLCASSWTFATDTQYFGPGTRLTVL.

This clonotype was counted many times. The rearrangement links TRBV29-1 to TRBJ1-1; TRBD1 matches at 8 bases. This CDR3 is built from 14 residues. CDR1 and CDR2 (germline): SQVTM, ANQGSEA. The V gene end was trimmed by 5 bases and the J gene end by 4 bases; junction bases not matched to a gene: 9. The CDR3 reads CSVLQGAPSTEAFF. As DNA, the CDR3 is TGCAGCGTTCTTCAGGGGGCGCCGAGCACTGAAGCTTTCTTT.

This clonotype came up many times. The chain has TRBV20-1 and TRBJ2-7; D may correspond to TRBD1 or TRBD2 (6 bases each). The ends were cut back, 5 bases at V and 0 bases at J, with 11 bases in the middle. Germline CDR1 DFQATT, CDR2 SNEGSKA (reference sequence). The CDR3 has 13 amino acids. The CDR3 DNA is TGCAGTGCTGGAGGGGGGAGCTCCTACGAGCAGTACTTC. Residues: CSAGGGSSYEQYF.

This clonotype was recorded at least ten times. The CDR3 bases are TGCAGTGCTAGAAGGGGGCGCAACACCGGGGAGCTGTTTTTT. As protein: CSARRGRNTGELFF. This sequence joins TRBV20-1 and TRBJ2-2; 7 bases are a match to TRBD1. Germline CDR1 reads DFQATT; CDR2 reads SNEGSKA (reference sequence). The CDR3 sequence is 14 residues long. Germline trimming cut 2 bases from V and 2 bases from J; bases unmatched to any gene: 2.